The clone carrying this TCR beta chain has just a few counts. The antigen remains undetermined. Clones were sequenced by immunoSEQ multiplex PCR, and TCRdb holds only the in-frame ones, with some missing. The sample lists 150,000 or so clones, about nine tenths occurring once. The record originates from a study of T cell responses to AZD1222 COVID-19 vaccine. The germline gives CDR1 SGHKS, CDR2 YYEKEE (reference sequence). There are 14 residues in the CDR3. V was clipped by 6 bases and J by 2 bases, with 15 bases between them. Study-wide findings and caveats: At 160-218 and 743-854, vaccine-associated CD4 TCRs were dominant, and they spanned spike. Unmutated variant regions are reportedly the target of nearly half of TCRs that are spike-specific. Seropositive at baseline were only a handful of AZD1222 recipients.

The gene calls are TRBV5-5 and TRBJ2-7, with D possibly called TRBD1 or TRBD2 (5 bases each). The source was peripheral blood, collected on day 0 of AZD1222 vaccination. The source is an adult in good health. CDR3 region: CASTPHGAPYEQYF. Written as DNA, the CDR3 is TGTGCCAGCACCCCTCACGGGGCTCCCTACGAGCAGTACTTC. The whole variable domain, remainder taken from reference TRBV5-5 and TRBJ2-7, is DAGVTQSPTHLIKTRGQQVTLRCSPISGHKSVSWYQQVLGQGPQFIFQYYEKEERGRGNFPDRFSARQFPNYSSELNVNALLLGDSALYLCASTPHGAPYEQYFGPGTRLTVT.